This T cell receptor (beta chain) was found in a study of TIL therapy for anti-PD-1-resistant metastatic lung cancer. Study details: Tumors had a median PD-L1 proportion score of around 6.4%. Median tumor mutation burden was under 1.9 mutations per megabase. Points from the study as a whole: Patients were highly selected, enriched for treatment-naive, never-smoker and oncogene-addicted cases. Infused TIL clonotypes partially replaced the baseline blood repertoire, then decayed over months.

Time point meaning: pre-treatment sample, taken before nivolumab and TIL therapy. This was the immunoSEQ v3 assay. The method was immunoSEQ multiplex PCR; TCRdb's version includes in-frame clones alone and lacks a portion of them. The repertoire has about 32,000 clones, 74% of them found once; the top ten carry about 2.5%. Germline CDR1 reads SGHTA; CDR2 reads FQGNSA. The CDR3 length is 13 residues. Trimming stripped 1 base from V and 2 bases from J, with 6 bases between. On this clone itself: The target antigen is unknown.

This TCR was recovered from a woman between 30 and 80 years old with non-small cell lung cancer. This specimen consisted of blood, obtained at baseline. The chain links TRBV7-2 to TRBJ2-7; D not certain. The CDR3 sequence: CASSLVSAYEQYF. CDR3 nucleotide sequence: TGTGCCAGCAGCTTAGTTTCAGCCTACGAGCAGTACTTC.